This T cell receptor beta chain comes out of a study of blood T cell repertoires in COVID-19. Overall study context: Some COVID-19 samples were acute and others convalescent; all came from the United States, Italy and Spain.

Trimming cost V 5 bases and J 4 bases, with 14 bases left between them. Per the germline V gene, CDR1 is MNHEY and CDR2 is SMNVEV (reference sequence). CDR3 size: 14 residues. The data were produced by immunoSEQ multiplex PCR, yet TCRdb's version contains in-frame clones alone and is incomplete. This table has fewer than 400,000 clones, roughly nine tenths appearing once. J is TRBJ1-2 and V is TRBV27; the D gene is possibly TRBD1 (6 bases). The sequenced material came from PBMCs or T cells enriched from blood (not recorded which). The clonotype originates from a woman in her 30s who had recovered from COVID-19. The chain's CDR3 is CASSPTGQLYGYTF. DNA of the CDR3: TGTGCCAGCAGTCCCACCGGACAGCTCTATGGCTACACCTTC.